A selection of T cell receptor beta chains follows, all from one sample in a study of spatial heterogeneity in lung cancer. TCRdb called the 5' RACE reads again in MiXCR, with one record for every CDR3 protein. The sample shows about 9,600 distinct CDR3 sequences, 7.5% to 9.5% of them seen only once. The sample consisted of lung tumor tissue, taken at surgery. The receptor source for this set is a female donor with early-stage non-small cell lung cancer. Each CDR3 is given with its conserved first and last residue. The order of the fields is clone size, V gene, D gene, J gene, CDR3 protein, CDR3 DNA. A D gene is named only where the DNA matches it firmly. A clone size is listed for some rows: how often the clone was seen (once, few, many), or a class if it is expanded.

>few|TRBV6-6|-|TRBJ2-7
CASRRTEGVTYEQYF
TGTGCCAGCAGACGAACCGAGGGGGTAACCTACGAGCAGTACTTC
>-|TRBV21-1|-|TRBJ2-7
CASSSRRAVAYEQYF
TGTGCCAGCAGCAGCAGACGTGCTGTCGCCTACGAGCAGTACTTC
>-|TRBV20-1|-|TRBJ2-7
CSAPDAVYEQYF
TGCAGTGCTCCGGACGCCGTCTACGAGCAGTACTTC
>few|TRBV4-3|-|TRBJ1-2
CASSQDFGLGGYTF
TGCGCCAGCAGCCAAGATTTCGGGCTGGGGGGCTACACCTTC
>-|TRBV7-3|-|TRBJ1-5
CASSLSTNSSNQPQHF
TGTGCCAGCAGCTTAAGCACCAATTCTAGCAATCAGCCCCAGCATTTT
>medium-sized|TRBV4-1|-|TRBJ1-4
CASSTLNEKLFF
TGCGCCAGCAGCACCCTTAATGAAAAACTGTTTTTT
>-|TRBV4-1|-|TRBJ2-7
CASSQVGAANSEQYF
TGCGCCAGCAGCCAAGTTGGGGCCGCAAACTCCGAGCAGTACTTC
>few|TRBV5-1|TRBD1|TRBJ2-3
CASSSGDSLTDTQYF
TGCGCCAGCAGCTCAGGGGACAGCCTCACAGATACGCAGTATTTT
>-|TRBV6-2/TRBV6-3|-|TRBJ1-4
CASSRTPEKLFF
TGTGCCAGCAGTCGCACTCCAGAAAAACTGTTTTTT
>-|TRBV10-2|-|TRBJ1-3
CASSSSGTGRNTIYF
TGCGCCAGCAGTTCCTCCGGGACCGGAAGAAACACCATATATTTT
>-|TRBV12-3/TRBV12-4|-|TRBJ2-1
CASSADYPGSYNEQFF
TGTGCCAGCAGTGCAGACTACCCAGGCTCCTACAATGAGCAGTTCTTC
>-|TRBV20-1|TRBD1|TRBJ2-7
CSADPRDRASHEQYF
TGCAGTGCTGACCCTCGGGACAGGGCGTCGCACGAGCAGTACTTC
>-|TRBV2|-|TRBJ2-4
CASSAGERNIQYF
TGTGCCAGCAGTGCCGGCGAGAGAAACATTCAGTACTTC
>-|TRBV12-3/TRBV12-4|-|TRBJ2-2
CASSLVRGGELFF
TGTGCCAGCAGTTTAGTACGCGGCGGGGAGCTGTTTTTT
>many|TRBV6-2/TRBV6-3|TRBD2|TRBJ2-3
CASSFTSGKSTDTQYF
TGTGCCAGCAGTTTTACTAGCGGGAAAAGCACAGATACGCAGTATTTT
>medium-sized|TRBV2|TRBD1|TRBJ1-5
CASSGTGPQPQHF
TGTGCCAGCAGCGGGACAGGGCCTCAGCCCCAGCATTTT
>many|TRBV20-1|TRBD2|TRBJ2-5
CSQSGGNQETQYF
TGCAGCCAGAGCGGGGGGAACCAAGAGACCCAGTACTTC
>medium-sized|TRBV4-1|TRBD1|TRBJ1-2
CASSPTLGQDRNYGYTF
TGCGCCAGCAGCCCTACCCTAGGACAGGACCGTAACTATGGCTACACCTTC
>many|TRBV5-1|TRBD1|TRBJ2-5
CASTTGGAETQYF
TGCGCCAGCACGACAGGGGGCGCCGAGACCCAGTACTTC
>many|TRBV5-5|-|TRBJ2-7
CASSLGQTTYEQYF
TGTGCCAGCAGCTTGGGACAGACTACCTACGAGCAGTACTTC
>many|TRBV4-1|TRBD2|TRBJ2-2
CASSQVAGVPGELFF
TGCGCCAGCAGCCAAGTGGCGGGAGTCCCCGGGGAGCTGTTTTTT
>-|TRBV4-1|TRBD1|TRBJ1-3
CASSQTDRAGNTIYF
TGCGCCAGCAGCCAGACCGACAGGGCTGGAAACACCATATATTTT
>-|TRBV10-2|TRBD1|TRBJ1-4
CASSATGQGDEKLFF
TGCGCCAGCAGTGCCACCGGACAGGGTGATGAAAAACTGTTTTTT
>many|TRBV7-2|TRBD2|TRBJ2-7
CASSSGLAGFYEQYF
TGTGCCAGCAGCAGCGGACTAGCGGGATTCTACGAGCAGTACTTC
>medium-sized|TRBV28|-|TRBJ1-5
CASSLIWGGQPQHF
TGTGCCAGCAGTTTAATCTGGGGGGGTCAGCCCCAGCATTTT
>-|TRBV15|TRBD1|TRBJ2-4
CATSPWDSGLLGQNIQYF
TGTGCCACCAGCCCGTGGGACAGCGGACTGTTGGGCCAAAACATTCAGTACTTC
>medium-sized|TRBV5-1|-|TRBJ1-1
CASRELQGEGNTEAFF
TGCGCCAGCCGGGAGCTACAGGGCGAAGGGAACACTGAAGCTTTCTTT
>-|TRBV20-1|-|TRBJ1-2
CSARDPRSYGYTF
TGCAGTGCAAGGGACCCCAGATCCTATGGCTACACCTTC
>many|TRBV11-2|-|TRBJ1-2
CASSYRTRGYGYTF
TGTGCCAGCAGCTACCGGACCCGTGGCTATGGCTACACCTTC
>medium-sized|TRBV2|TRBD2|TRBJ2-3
CASSQAGAGADTQYF
TGTGCCAGCAGTCAAGCGGGGGCAGGGGCAGATACGCAGTATTTT
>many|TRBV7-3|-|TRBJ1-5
CASSSSSNQPQHF
TGTGCCAGCAGCTCGAGTAGCAATCAGCCCCAGCATTTT
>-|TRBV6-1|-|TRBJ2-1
CASSEMRGNEQFF
TGTGCCAGCAGTGAGATGAGGGGCAATGAGCAGTTCTTC
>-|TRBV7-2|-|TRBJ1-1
CASSFGFDTEAFF
TGTGCCAGCAGCTTTGGGTTCGACACTGAAGCTTTCTTT
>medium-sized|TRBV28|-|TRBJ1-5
CASRPHRAGNQPQHF
TGTGCCAGCAGACCCCACAGGGCTGGTAATCAGCCCCAGCATTTT
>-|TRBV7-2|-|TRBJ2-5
CASSLAPGGGETQYF
TGTGCCAGCAGCTTAGCGCCAGGTGGTGGGGAGACCCAGTACTTC
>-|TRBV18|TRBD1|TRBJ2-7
CASSPGQGSYEQYF
TGTGCCAGCTCACCAGGACAGGGAAGTTACGAGCAGTACTTC
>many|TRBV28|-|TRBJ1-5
CASSLQVNQPQHF
TGTGCCAGCAGTTTACAGGTCAATCAGCCCCAGCATTTT
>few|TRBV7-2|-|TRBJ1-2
CASSLDQSVYGYTF
TGTGCCAGCAGCTTAGACCAATCGGTCTATGGCTACACCTTC
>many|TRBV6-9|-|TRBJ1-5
CASSRGHSGNQPQHF
TGTGCCAGCAGTAGGGGACACAGCGGCAATCAGCCCCAGCATTTT
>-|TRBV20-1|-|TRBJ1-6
CSADDRSSYNSPLHF
TGCAGTGCCGACGACAGGAGCTCCTATAATTCACCCCTCCACTTT
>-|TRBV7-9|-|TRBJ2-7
CASSLLGVSYEQYF
TGTGCCAGCAGCTTATTGGGGGTTTCCTACGAGCAGTACTTC
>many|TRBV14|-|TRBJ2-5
CASSQYPRWETQYF
TGTGCCAGCAGCCAGTATCCCCGATGGGAGACCCAGTACTTC
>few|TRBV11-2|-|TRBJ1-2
CASSWGGGAGNYGYTF
TGTGCCAGCAGCTGGGGTGGGGGCGCCGGCAACTATGGCTACACCTTC
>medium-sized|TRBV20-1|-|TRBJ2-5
CSGVAGALGETQYF
TGCAGTGGCGTCGCGGGGGCCCTGGGGGAGACCCAGTACTTC
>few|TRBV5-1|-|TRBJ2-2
CASSWGVSGELFF
TGCGCCAGCAGCTGGGGTGTCTCCGGGGAGCTGTTTTTT
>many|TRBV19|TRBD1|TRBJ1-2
CASSPAGTGGGYTF
TGTGCCAGTAGCCCCGCCGGGACAGGAGGAGGCTACACCTTC
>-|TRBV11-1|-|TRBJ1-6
CASSPLWQNSPLHF
TGTGCCAGCAGCCCTCTCTGGCAGAATTCACCCCTCCACTTT
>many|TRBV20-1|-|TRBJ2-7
CSAHLRGGGYEQYF
TGCAGCGCCCACCTGAGGGGGGGTGGCTACGAGCAGTACTTC
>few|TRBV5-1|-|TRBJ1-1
CASSTPSGAAEAFF
TGCGCCAGCAGCACCCCCTCTGGGGCGGCTGAAGCTTTCTTT
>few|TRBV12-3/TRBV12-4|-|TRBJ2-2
CASKQDLNTGELFF
TGTGCCAGCAAACAGGACCTGAACACCGGGGAGCTGTTTTTT
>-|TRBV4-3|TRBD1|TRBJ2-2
CASSQQGSGELFF
TGCGCCAGCAGTCAACAGGGGTCCGGGGAGCTGTTTTTT
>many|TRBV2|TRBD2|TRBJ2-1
CASNPGGGYNEQFF
TGTGCCAGCAATCCGGGGGGAGGGTACAATGAGCAGTTCTTC
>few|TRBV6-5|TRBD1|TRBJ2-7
CASRGAGTVLTEQYF
TGTGCCAGCAGGGGCGCCGGGACAGTGCTGACCGAGCAGTACTTC